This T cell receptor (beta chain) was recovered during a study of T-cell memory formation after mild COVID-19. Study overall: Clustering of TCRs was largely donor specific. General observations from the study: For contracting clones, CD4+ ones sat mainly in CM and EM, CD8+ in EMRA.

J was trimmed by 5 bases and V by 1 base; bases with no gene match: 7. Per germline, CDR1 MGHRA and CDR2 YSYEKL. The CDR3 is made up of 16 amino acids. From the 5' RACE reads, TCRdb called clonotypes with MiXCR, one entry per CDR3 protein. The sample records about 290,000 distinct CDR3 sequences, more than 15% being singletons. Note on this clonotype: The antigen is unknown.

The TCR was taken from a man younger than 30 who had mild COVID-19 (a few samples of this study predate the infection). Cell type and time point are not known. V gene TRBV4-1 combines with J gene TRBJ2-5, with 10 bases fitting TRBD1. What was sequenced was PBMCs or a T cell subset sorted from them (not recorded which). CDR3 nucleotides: TGCGCCAGCAGCCAAGTTAAGACAGGGGGCGTTGAGACCCAGTACTTC. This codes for CASSQVKTGGVETQYF.